This T cell receptor beta chain was sequenced during a study of control samples from healthy donors and cancer patients. Here immunoSEQ multiplex PCR was the method, and the copy in TCRdb shows in-frame clones only, minus some. The sample holds around 120,000 clones, about 95% seen once. A single count supports this clone. The TCR comes from a man under 40 in good health. Specimen: blood.

CDR3 sequence (DNA): TGTGCCAGCAGTTACTCGATGAGGCCAACTAATGAAAAACTGTTTTTT. It yields the protein CASSYSMRPTNEKLFF. This chain links TRBV6-6 with TRBJ1-4; D not certain. The CDR3 spans 16 residues. Germline V lookup: CDR1 MNHNY, CDR2 SVGAGI (reference sequence). Trimming removed 0 bases at V and 0 bases at J, with 8 bases between.